The 28 T cell receptor beta chains below were found in one sample sequenced in a study of T cell responses to AZD1222 COVID-19 vaccine. Using immunoSEQ multiplex PCR, the repertoire was profiled, and TCRdb retains in-frame clones only, with some absent. The sample has more than 80,000 clones; around 90% are singletons. This specimen consisted of peripheral blood, obtained on day 0 of AZD1222 vaccination. These receptors were obtained from an adult in good health.

This sequence joins TRBV5-1 and TRBJ2-5; TRBD2 matches at 8 bases. V lost 1 base, J lost 1 base, and 3 bases stayed unmatched. This CDR3 has 15 residues. CDR1 is SGHRS and CDR2 is YFSETQ in the germline V gene. The CDR3 nucleotides read TGCGCCAGCAGCTTGCTCACTAGCGGCCAAGAGACCCAGTACTTC. It yields the protein CASSLLTSGQETQYF.

The rearrangement links TRBV7-2 to TRBJ2-5, with 8 bases fitting TRBD1. Trimming at V came to 0 bases and at J to 4 bases, leaving 4 bases not matched to a gene. There are 15 residues in the CDR3. Germline V CDR1 and CDR2: SGHTA, FQGNSA. CDR3 nucleotide sequence: TGTGCCAGCAGCTTAGCACAGGGGGGAGGAGAGACCCAGTACTTC. It encodes CASSLAQGGGETQYF.

This clone was observed a few times. This chain uses TRBV11-3 with TRBJ2-1; 14 bases agree with TRBD2. The length of the CDR3 is 18 residues. V trimming: 1 base; J trimming: 6 bases; junction bases outside the gene matches: 8. Germline loops: CDR1 SGHNT, CDR2 YENEEA. The CDR3 DNA sequence: TGTGCCAGCAGCTTAGGAGAGGGACTAGCGGGAGTAGGCAATGAGCAGTTCTTC. Translating it yields CASSLGEGLAGVGNEQFF. The variable domain in full, completed from reference TRBV11-3 and TRBJ2-1, reads EAGVVQSPRYKIIEKKQPVAFWCNPISGHNTLYWYLQNLGQGPELLIRYENEEAVDDSQLPKDRFSAERLKGVDSTLKIQPAELGDSAVYLCASSLGEGLAGVGNEQFFGPGTRLTVL.

The CDR3 spells CATGEARGLTDTQYF. The CDR3 region has the DNA TGTGCCACCGGGGAGGCCAGGGGGCTCACAGATACGCAGTATTTT. The genes are TRBV28 and TRBJ2-3; 8 nucleotides match TRBD1. The CDR3 covers 15 residues. Germline-derived CDR1 and CDR2 are MDHEN and SYDVKM. V was clipped by 10 bases and J by 2 bases; unmatched bases: 11.

V and J are TRBV24-1 and TRBJ2-1; a weak D match, TRBD2 (5 bases). The V end lost 1 base, the J end lost 6 bases, and 27 bases lay between the germline ends. There are 20 residues in the CDR3. Germline CDR1 KGHDR, CDR2 SFDVKD. CDR3 region: CATSDFGRRDTRTSVNEQFF. Written as DNA, the CDR3 is TGTGCCACCAGTGATTTCGGCCGCCGGGATACCAGAACGTCGGTCAATGAGCAGTTCTTC.

This chain connects TRBV24-1 to TRBJ2-1; no clear D. V lost 5 bases and J lost 2, with 15 bases in between. Germline V gene lookup returns CDR1 KGHDR and CDR2 SFDVKD. CDR3 length: 16 amino acids. The CDR3 protein is CATSAPWPEAYNEQFF. In DNA form, the CDR3 reads TGTGCCACCAGTGCCCCGTGGCCGGAAGCCTACAATGAGCAGTTCTTC.

V is TRBV5-1 and J is TRBJ2-2; TRBD2 matches 12 bases. The length of the CDR3 is 16 residues. Germline V gives CDR1 SGHRS, CDR2 YFSETQ. The J segment lost 4 bases and the V segment lost 2 bases, leaving 3 bases of the junction unmatched. The CDR3 DNA follows: TGCGCCAGCAGCTTCCTGACTAGCGGGAGCACCGGGGAGCTGTTTTTT. Translating gives CASSFLTSGSTGELFF.

This chain joins TRBV5-4 and TRBJ2-5; D remains ambiguous. The germline V and J ends were trimmed by 3 bases and 2 bases, with 17 bases remaining between them. Germline V CDR1 and CDR2: SGHNT, YYREEE (reference sequence). The CDR3 spans 16 residues. CDR3: CASSSPPGSSQETQYF. The CDR3 DNA follows: TGTGCCAGCAGCTCCCCCCCGGGTAGCAGTCAAGAGACCCAGTACTTC.

In nucleotides, the CDR3 is TGTGCCAGCAGCCCATTTACAGGGATGAACACTGAAGCTTTCTTT. It codes for CASSPFTGMNTEAFF. The genes are TRBV25-1 and TRBJ1-1; possible D gene TRBD1, 6 bases. With 6 bases removed from V and 0 bases from J, the gap between germline ends came to 14 bases. Looked up from germline, CDR1 is MGHDK and CDR2 is SYGVNS. The CDR3 contains 15 residues.

This clone was counted a few times. This chain connects TRBV7-9 to TRBJ2-7, with 15 bases fitting TRBD2. The CDR3 contains 15 residues. The V and J ends lost 4 bases and 7 bases, in that order; junction bases with no gene match: 5. CDR1 and CDR2 from the germline V gene are SEHNR and FQNEAQ (reference sequence). CDR3 nucleotide sequence: TGTGCCAGCAGCTGGACTAGCGGGAGGGTCCAGGAGCAGTACTTC. It encodes CASSWTSGRVQEQYF.

This chain links TRBV19 with TRBJ1-2; 10 nucleotides match TRBD1. This CDR3 region has 14 residues. V was clipped by 9 bases and J by 3 bases; unmatched bases: 7. Germline CDR1 and CDR2: LNHDA and SQIVND (reference sequence). The DNA for the CDR3 is TGTGCCAGCATGACAGGGGGCGCCGACTATGGCTACACCTTC. This translates into CASMTGGADYGYTF.

The V gene is TRBV28, the J gene TRBJ1-1, with 8 bases that match TRBD1. The V and J ends lost 5 bases and 5 bases, in that order; junction bases with no gene match: 10. Germline values: CDR1 MDHEN, CDR2 SYDVKM. The CDR3 sequence is 15 residues long. The CDR3 nucleotides are TGTGCCAGCAGTCCGCCGGACAGGGCGAGGACTGAAGCTTTCTTT. It encodes CASSPPDRARTEAFF.

This clone was picked up one time. CDR3 amino acids: CASSDSGGYADTQYF. CDR3 nucleotides: TGTGCCAGCAGTGACTCCGGGGGGTACGCAGATACGCAGTATTTT. V is TRBV6-4 and J is TRBJ2-3; 7 positions agree with TRBD2. There are 15 residues in the CDR3. Germline V lookup: CDR1 MRHNA, CDR2 SNTAGT. V was clipped by 0 bases and J by 4 bases; unmatched bases: 4.

This chain connects TRBV27 to TRBJ2-1; maybe TRBD2 (5 bases). CDR1 and CDR2 from the germline V gene are MNHEY and SMNVEV (reference sequence). V was clipped by 4 bases and J by 8 bases, with 18 bases between them. The CDR3 totals 15 residues. The DNA of the CDR3 is TGTGCCAGCAGTTCGCCACTCAGGACTGGGGATGAGCAGTTCTTC. It yields the protein CASSSPLRTGDEQFF.

V and J are TRBV28 and TRBJ2-7; TRBD2 matches 9 bases. CDR3 length: 14 residues. Germline V gene sequence: CDR1 MDHEN, CDR2 SYDVKM. V gave up 6 bases and J gave up 2 bases; unmatched junction bases: 5. In DNA form, the CDR3 reads TGTGCCAGCAGGCCTAGCGGGACTACCTACGAGCAGTACTTC. Amino acid sequence: CASRPSGTTYEQYF.

The V and J genes are TRBV5-1 and TRBJ2-7; D is possibly TRBD1 (6 bases). Trimming cost V 4 bases and J 1 base, with 9 bases left between them. Germline V gene lookup returns CDR1 SGHRS and CDR2 YFSETQ. This CDR3 spans 13 amino acids. CDR3 loop: CASSTGQSYEQYF. DNA for the CDR3: TGCGCCAGCAGCACCGGACAGTCCTACGAGCAGTACTTC.

The chain has TRBV5-4 and TRBJ1-5; D is uncertain. The V end was cut by 0 bases, the J end by 6 bases, with 13 bases between. CDR3 length: 15 amino acids. Germline V CDR1 and CDR2: SGHNT, YYREEE (reference sequence). The CDR3 reads CASSLGPGRGQPQHF. CDR3 DNA sequence: TGTGCCAGCAGCTTGGGTCCAGGCCGGGGTCAGCCCCAGCATTTT.

The rearrangement joins TRBV10-3 to TRBJ2-7; D call uncertain. The CDR3 contains 12 residues. The V gene lost 8 bases and the J gene lost 0 bases, with 8 bases spanning the gap. CDR1 is ENHRY, CDR2 SYGVKD, per germline. The CDR3 reads CAIASLSYEQYF. CDR3 sequence (DNA): TGTGCCATCGCCAGCCTCTCCTACGAGCAGTACTTC.

The V gene is TRBV28, the J gene TRBJ1-2; weak D call: TRBD1 (5 bases). CDR1 is MDHEN, CDR2 SYDVKM, per germline. V was pared by 1 base and J by 5 bases, with 14 bases between. The CDR3 is 15 residues long. The CDR3, as DNA: TGTGCCAGCAGTTTATCCGGGACCCCAGGGTATGGCTACACCTTC. Protein product: CASSLSGTPGYGYTF.

The CDR3 DNA is TGTGCCAGTAGTTATACAGGGGGCAATCAGCCCCAGCATTTT. It specifies CASSYTGGNQPQHF. The rearrangement joins TRBV19 to TRBJ1-5; 7 nucleotides line up with TRBD1. Looked up from germline, CDR1 is LNHDA and CDR2 is SQIVND (reference sequence). The length of the CDR3 is 14 residues. Losses at the gene ends were 5 bases for V and 2 bases for J; bases not matched to a gene: 3.

This clone is a singleton in its sample. This sequence joins TRBV4-2 and TRBJ2-1, with 10 bases aligning to TRBD2. This CDR3 has 17 residues. With 0 bases clipped from V and 6 bases from J, the junction kept 8 bases outside the gene matches. CDR1 LGHNA and CDR2 YNFKEQ come from the germline V gene. CDR3 bases: TGTGCCAGCAGCCAAGAAGGCGCTAGCGGGAGTACCAATGAGCAGTTCTTC. This sequence encodes CASSQEGASGSTNEQFF.

The chain combines TRBV5-1 with TRBJ1-1, with a weak D call TRBD1 (5 bases). Between the trimmed V and J ends, which lost 2 bases and 6 bases, there was a span of 17 bases. The CDR3 spans 15 residues. The germline CDR1 and CDR2 sequences are SGHRS and YFSETQ. The CDR3 reads CASSFGARPNSEAFF. CDR3 coding DNA: TGCGCCAGCAGCTTCGGGGCCAGGCCTAACTCTGAAGCTTTCTTT.

The DNA for the CDR3 is TGTGCCAGTAGTTCAAGAGGACCCCCGGATACGCAGTATTTT. It is translated as CASSSRGPPDTQYF. This sequence joins TRBV19 and TRBJ2-3; D not certain. Germline CDR1 reads LNHDA; CDR2 reads SQIVND (reference sequence). The CDR3 has 14 amino acids. V lost 5 bases and J lost 6, with 15 bases in between.

CDR3 region: CATAAKRGSYNEQFF. The CDR3 DNA reads TGTGCCACCGCGGCCAAGAGGGGTTCCTACAATGAGCAGTTCTTC. The gene calls are TRBV15 and TRBJ2-1; D may match TRBD1 or TRBD2 (5 bases each). Germline CDR1 and CDR2: LNHNV and YYDKDF (reference sequence). Trimming cost V 8 bases and J 1 base, with 15 bases left between them. CDR3 length: 15 amino acids.

J is TRBJ2-7 and V is TRBV6-5; TRBD1 aligns across 8 bases. Germline CDR1 MNHEY, CDR2 SVGAGI. The CDR3 contains 14 residues. The V and J ends lost 7 bases and 2 bases, in that order; junction bases with no gene match: 7. The DNA for the CDR3 is TGTGCCAGCACCTTAGACAGGGGAGCCTACGAGCAGTACTTC. Translation gives CASTLDRGAYEQYF.

This clone has just one count. This chain joins TRBV3-1 (or the pseudogene TRBV3-2) and TRBJ1-2; the D gene is possibly TRBD1 (6 bases). Trimming shortened V by 1 base and J by 4 bases, and 10 bases separated the two germline ends. This CDR3 has 14 amino acids. In germline, CDR1 is LGHDT, CDR2 YNNKEL (reference sequence). Here the CDR3 DNA reads TGTGCCAGCAGCCAAGTGGGAGGGGGCTATGGCTACACCTTC. It specifies CASSQVGGGYGYTF.

The rearrangement links TRBV27 to TRBJ2-7; 11 bases fit TRBD2. CDR3 size: 14 residues. Trimming at V came to 10 bases and at J to 3 bases, leaving 8 bases not matched to a gene. CDR1 MNHEY and CDR2 SMNVEV come from the germline V gene (reference sequence). This chain's CDR3 is CATDGTSGCYEQYF. The CDR3 bases are TGTGCCACCGACGGGACTAGCGGTTGCTACGAGCAGTACTTC.

The chain recombines TRBV28 with TRBJ1-2; D unclear. This CDR3 is built from 14 residues. Trimming cost V 6 bases and J 6 bases, with 17 bases left between them. Germline V gives CDR1 MDHEN, CDR2 SYDVKM. The CDR3: CASRRGGSRHGYTF. For the CDR3, the DNA is TGTGCCAGCAGGCGGGGTGGCAGTCGACATGGCTACACCTTC.